The next 27 T cell receptor beta chains were all read from a single sample in a study of CD8+CD57+ T cells in acquired aplastic anemia. The TCR beta profiling, which covered VDJ combination and CDR3 sequence, was carried out using genomic DNA as the template. TCRdb itself ran the reads through MiXCR, one entry per CDR3 protein. This table has fewer than 200,000 distinct CDR3 sequences, 55% to 75% appearing once. Material for sequencing was sorted CD4+, CD8+, or CD8+CD57+ T cells (not recorded which) from PBMCs. Receptors originate from a human donor in good health.

The chain is built from TRBV25-1 and TRBJ1-1; the D gene is possibly TRBD1 (5 bases). The V end lost 10 bases, the J end lost 0 bases, and 18 bases lay between the germline ends. The CDR3 covers 15 residues. The germline V gene encodes CDR1 MGHDK and CDR2 SYGVNS. CDR3 nucleotide sequence: TGTGCCAAGGTGATTCAGGGCTATCTGAACACTGAAGCTTTCTTT. Residues: CAKVIQGYLNTEAFF. The whole variable domain, remainder taken from reference TRBV25-1 and TRBJ1-1, is EADIYQTPRYLVIGTGKKITLECSQTMGHDKMYWYQQDPGMELHLIHYSYGVNSTEKGDLSSESTVSRIRTEHFPLTLESARPSHTSQYLCAKVIQGYLNTEAFFGQGTRLTVV.

The V gene is TRBV20-1, the J gene TRBJ1-5; a possible D gene is TRBD1 (5 bases). This CDR3 contains 13 residues. CDR1 is DFQATT and CDR2 is SNEGSKA in the germline V gene (reference sequence). V shed 1 base and J shed 4 bases, with 8 bases lying between them. The CDR3: CSARVGGNQPQHF. CDR3 bases: TGCAGTGCTAGAGTTGGGGGAAATCAGCCCCAGCATTTT.

The rearrangement links TRBV7-6 to TRBJ2-7; TRBD1 is a possible D gene (5 bases). CDR3 length equals 13 residues. V was cut by 5 bases and J by 4 bases, with 12 bases left in between. CDR1 and CDR2 from the germline V gene are SGHVS and FNYEAQ. Written as DNA, the CDR3 is TGTGCCAGCAGCCTTAACTCAGGGTACGAGCAGTACTTC. This sequence encodes CASSLNSGYEQYF.

In regard to this clonotype: A junction boundary mismatches the germline segment, possibly from a read error. The rearrangement links TRBV5-8 to TRBJ2-3, with a possible D match to TRBD2 (5 bases). This CDR3 is built from 15 residues. Germline lookup yields CDR1 SGHTS and CDR2 YDEGEE. CDR3 bases: TGCGCCAGCAGCTTGATTGAGGTGCGGGCAGATACGCAGTATTTT. Residues: CASSLIEVRADTQYF.

The CDR3 loop is CAPIEGDHNYGYTF. The CDR3 DNA reads as TGTGCCCCAATCGAAGGGGACCATAACTATGGCTACACCTTC. The genes are TRBV12-3 or TRBV12-4 and TRBJ1-2; possible D gene TRBD1, 5 bases. The V end was cut by 11 bases, the J end by 1 base, with 17 bases between. The CDR3 is 14 residues long.

This chain joins TRBV20-1 and TRBJ1-2; tentatively, D is TRBD1 (5 bases). This CDR3 region has 11 residues. The V gene's germline CDR1 is DFQATT and CDR2 SNEGSKA (reference sequence). Trimming cost V 8 bases and J 6 bases, with 13 bases left between them. This CDR3 is CSPGWGNGYTF. The CDR3 DNA reads TGCAGTCCCGGGTGGGGCAATGGCTACACCTTC.

In this sample, this clonotype turned up a few times. V gene TRBV6-5 combines with J gene TRBJ2-7, with 10 bases fitting TRBD1. The CDR3 totals 15 residues. The V segment lost 6 bases and the J segment 5 bases; nucleotides outside the gene matches: 10. Germline V gene sequence: CDR1 MNHEY, CDR2 SVGAGI. The CDR3 reads CASRKSRQGADEQYF. As DNA, the CDR3 is TGTGCCAGCAGGAAATCTCGACAGGGGGCGGACGAGCAGTACTTC.

V usage is TRBV7-3 and J usage is TRBJ2-1; 7 nucleotides line up with TRBD1. The CDR3 contains 15 residues. The germline gives CDR1 SGHTA, CDR2 FQGTGA. The V and J ends lost 1 base and 3 bases, in that order; junction bases with no gene match: 3. The CDR3 nucleotides are TGTGCCAGCAGCTTAATGGGACAGCACTACAATGAGCAGTTCTTC. It specifies CASSLMGQHYNEQFF. Full variable domain (missing parts from reference TRBV7-3 and TRBJ2-1): GAGVSQTPSNKVTEKGKYVELRCDPISGHTALYWYRQSLGQGPEFLIYFQGTGAADDSGLPNDRFFAVRPEGSVSTLKIQRTERGDSAVYLCASSLMGQHYNEQFFGPGTRLTVL.

A word on this clonotype: Germline is not matched at one junction end, which may reflect a read error. This chain links TRBV7-9 with TRBJ2-7; D uncertain. Germline-derived CDR1 and CDR2 are SEHNR and FQNEAQ (reference sequence). This CDR3 has 12 amino acids. DNA for the CDR3: TGTACCAGCAACAATCCCCCAGGACCTGAGTACTTC. It codes for CTSNNPPGPEYF.

With regard to this clonotype: The conserved phenylalanine or tryptophan normally closing the CDR3 is absent here, so this likely arose from a read error. The chain links TRBV5-1 to TRBJ1-2, with unresolved D. CDR3 length: 15 amino acids. CDR1 is SGHRS, CDR2 YFSETQ, per germline. The ends were cut back, 0 bases at V and 1 base at J, with 10 bases in the middle. CDR3 nucleotides: TGCGCCAGCAGCTTGGGCGGGGAAGGTAACTATGGCTACACCCTC. This sequence encodes CASSLGGEGNYGYTL.

Comments on this clonotype: One end of the junction does not line up with germline, which may come from a read error. V usage is TRBV10-3 and J usage is TRBJ1-5; a weak D match, TRBD1 (5 bases). The CDR3 contains 13 residues. Looked up from germline, CDR1 is ENHRY and CDR2 is SYGVKD. CDR3 residues: CAVRADSNQPQHF. The DNA of the CDR3 is TGTGCCGTCAGGGCAGATAGCAATCAGCCCCAGCATTTT.

The sample holds many counts of this clonotype. The rearrangement joins TRBV5-1 to TRBJ1-2, with D possibly matching TRBD1 (6 bases). This CDR3 has 13 amino acids. The V end lost 0 bases, the J end lost 3 bases, and 6 bases lay between the germline ends. Germline-derived CDR1 and CDR2 are SGHRS and YFSETQ. The CDR3 loop is CASSLEGDYGYTF. In nucleotides, the CDR3 is TGCGCCAGCAGCTTGGAGGGGGACTATGGCTACACCTTC.

This clonotype was counted many times. This sequence joins TRBV11-2 and TRBJ2-3; D unclear. The CDR3 is 15 amino acids. Looked up from germline, CDR1 is SGHAT and CDR2 is FQNNGV. V was trimmed by 4 bases and J by 0 bases, leaving 11 bases between them. This CDR3 reads CASSSLSVSTDTQYF. CDR3 nucleotide sequence: TGTGCCAGCAGCTCCCTTTCTGTAAGCACAGATACGCAGTATTTT.

This clonotype occurred a few times. CDR3 sequence (DNA): TGTGCCAGCAGTTCTACCCGACTAGCGGGAGTCCTCAGGAGCTCCTACAATGAGCAGTTCTTC. Its protein is CASSSTRLAGVLRSSYNEQFF. The chain uses TRBV6-1 and TRBJ2-1; 12 nucleotides line up with TRBD2. This CDR3 contains 21 residues. The germline V gene has CDR1 MNHNS and CDR2 SASEGT. Germline trimming cut 5 bases from V and 0 bases from J; bases unmatched to any gene: 17.

This chain links TRBV7-3 with TRBJ1-1; the D gene is possibly TRBD1 (6 bases). The CDR3 consists of 14 residues. Germline V gene lookup returns CDR1 SGHTA and CDR2 FQGTGA. V lost 5 bases and J 8 bases, leaving 18 bases between the germline ends. The CDR3 here is CASSLWTEFEEAFF. In DNA, the CDR3 is TGTGCCAGCAGCCTTTGGACAGAATTTGAAGAAGCTTTCTTT.

CDR3 in amino acids: CASSLMGTQYF. The CDR3 bases are TGTGCCAGCAGCTTAATGGGGACCCAGTACTTC. V gene TRBV7-2 combines with J gene TRBJ2-5; no clear D gene. CDR1 SGHTA and CDR2 FQGNSA come from the germline V gene. Trimming stripped 2 bases from V and 7 bases from J, with 5 bases between. The CDR3 extends over 11 amino acids.

V and J are TRBV7-2 and TRBJ2-5; D uncertain. Trimming took 5 bases from V and 5 from J, leaving 12 bases between them. This CDR3 has 13 residues. Germline CDR1 reads SGHTA; CDR2 reads FQGNSA. CDR3 sequence reads: CASSAAPRETQYF. DNA for the CDR3: TGTGCCAGCAGCGCGGCACCGAGGGAGACCCAGTACTTC.

This chain connects TRBV20-1 to TRBJ1-3, with D possibly being TRBD1 (6 bases). Germline assignment: CDR1 DFQATT and CDR2 SNEGSKA (reference sequence). Trimming stripped 6 bases from V and 0 bases from J, with 12 bases between. This CDR3 comprises 14 residues. The CDR3 here is CSAMGQNSGNTIYF. CDR3 coding DNA: TGCAGTGCCATGGGACAAAACTCTGGAAACACCATATATTTT.

Here the CDR3 reads CASRLLGADRGNEKLFF. The DNA for the CDR3 is TGTGCCAGCAGGCTTTTGGGAGCGGACAGGGGAAATGAAAAACTGTTTTTT. The rearrangement joins TRBV5-6 to TRBJ1-4; 9 bases align to TRBD1. There are 17 residues in the CDR3. The V and J ends lost 5 bases and 5 bases, in that order; junction bases with no gene match: 13. Germline V gives CDR1 SGHDT, CDR2 YYEEEE. Variable domain in full (rest from reference TRBV5-6 and TRBJ1-4): DAGVTQSPTHLIKTRGQQVTLRCSPKSGHDTVSWYQQALGQGPQFIFQYYEEEERQRGNFPDRFSGHQFPNYSSELNVNALLLGDSALYLCASRLLGADRGNEKLFFGSGTQLSVL.

This clonotype was recorded at least ten times. The chain is built from TRBV5-5 and TRBJ1-2; D is possibly TRBD1 (5 bases). The CDR3 totals 13 residues. Per germline, CDR1 SGHKS and CDR2 YYEKEE (reference sequence). Trimming removed 0 bases at V and 7 bases at J, with 10 bases between. The CDR3 loop is CASSLGGRAGYTF. CDR3 nucleotides: TGTGCCAGCAGCTTGGGAGGCAGGGCTGGCTACACCTTC. The full variable domain, rest sourced from reference TRBV5-5 and TRBJ1-2, is DAGVTQSPTHLIKTRGQQVTLRCSPISGHKSVSWYQQVLGQGPQFIFQYYEKEERGRGNFPDRFSARQFPNYSSELNVNALLLGDSALYLCASSLGGRAGYTFGSGTRLTVV.

Comment on this clonotype: A single base separates this from a much larger clone, so it may be a read error. The chain employs TRBV29-1 and TRBJ2-7, with 7 positions matching TRBD1. This CDR3 comprises 13 residues. In germline, CDR1 is SQVTM, CDR2 ANQGSEA. The CDR3 DNA sequence: TGCGGCGTCGCAGGGGGTAGCTCCTACGAGCAGTACTTC. It yields the protein CGVAGGSSYEQYF.

V usage is TRBV7-8 and J usage is TRBJ2-3; 7 bases map to TRBD1. Germline values: CDR1 SGHVS, CDR2 FQNEAQ. The V and J ends lost 2 bases and 6 bases, in that order; junction bases with no gene match: 14. This CDR3 is built from 17 residues. Here the CDR3 DNA reads TGTGCCAGCAGCTTAATCGATATGGGCAGGGGGAGTGATACGCAGTATTTT. Translating gives CASSLIDMGRGSDTQYF.

J is TRBJ2-2 and V is TRBV24-1, with unresolved D. V shed 4 bases and J shed 3 bases, with 8 bases lying between them. This CDR3 has 14 residues. CDR1 and CDR2 (germline): KGHDR, SFDVKD. The CDR3 DNA reads as TGTGCCACCAGTGAGGGTGCCTACACCGGGGAGCTGTTTTTT. Protein sequence: CATSEGAYTGELFF.

The chain employs TRBV4-2 and TRBJ2-5, with 7 nucleotides matching TRBD1. With V trimmed by 2 bases and J by 2 bases, 5 bases remained unmatched. CDR3 length equals 15 residues. In germline, CDR1 is LGHNA, CDR2 YNFKEQ. CDR3 in amino acids: CASSQRTGYQETQYF. The CDR3 DNA follows: TGTGCCAGCAGCCAACGGACAGGATATCAAGAGACCCAGTACTTC.

The chain couples TRBV7-9 to TRBJ1-6; no clear D. Germline V gene data show CDR1 as SEHNR and CDR2 as FQNEAQ (reference sequence). V was cut by 1 base and J by 0 bases, with 10 bases left in between. The CDR3 runs to 17 residues. The DNA of the CDR3 is TGTGCCAGCAGCTTAGGAGGCGCGAGCTCCTATAATTCACCCCTCCACTTT. This encodes CASSLGGASSYNSPLHF.

This clonotype was seen just once. This chain joins TRBV19 and TRBJ2-7; D may be TRBD1 (7 bases). The germline CDR1 and CDR2 sequences are LNHDA and SQIVND (reference sequence). There are 13 residues in the CDR3. Trimming cost V 9 bases and J 2 bases, with 14 bases left between them. The CDR3 loop is CASRGVGTYEQYF. In nucleotides, the CDR3 is TGTGCCAGCAGGGGGGTGGGTACCTACGAGCAGTACTTC. The full variable domain, completed using reference TRBV19 and TRBJ2-7, is DGGITQSPKYLFRKEGQNVTLSCEQNLNHDAMYWYRQDPGQGLRLIYYSQIVNDFQKGDIAEGYSVSREKKESFPLTVTSAQKNPTAFYLCASRGVGTYEQYFGPGTRLTVT.

This clonotype has a count of ten or more. The CDR3 loop is CASRRTYATSDTQYF. In DNA, the CDR3 is TGTGCCAGTAGGCGGACATACGCTACCTCAGATACGCAGTATTTT. The chain uses TRBV19 and TRBJ2-3, with TRBD1 as a possible D gene (5 bases). The CDR3 is made up of 15 amino acids. V lost 6 bases and J lost 4, with 17 bases in between. Germline V gene data show CDR1 as LNHDA and CDR2 as SQIVND (reference sequence).